This entry lists 3 T cell receptor beta chains sequenced from one sample in a study of blood T cell repertoires in COVID-19. The data were produced by immunoSEQ multiplex PCR, yet TCRdb's version contains in-frame clones alone and is incomplete. The data show about 190,000 clones, with approximately 84% seen just once and approximately 3% held by the top ten. The specimen sequenced was PBMCs or T cells enriched from blood (not recorded which). The receptor set was obtained from a woman aged 25 to 45 who had recovered from COVID-19.

J is TRBJ1-5 and V is TRBV4-1; tentatively, D is TRBD1 (5 bases). The CDR3 is 15 amino acids. CDR1 MGHRA and CDR2 YSYEKL come from the germline V gene. The V end lost 2 bases, the J end lost 6 bases, and 14 bases lay between the germline ends. Here the CDR3 DNA reads TGCGCCAGCAGCCAATGGGGCCAAGGCAGTCAGCCCCAGCATTTT. This encodes CASSQWGQGSQPQHF.

The V gene is TRBV3-1 (or the pseudogene TRBV3-2), the J gene TRBJ1-5; D is ambiguous. The ends were cut back, 1 base at V and 2 bases at J, with 6 bases in the middle. This CDR3 is 14 amino acids long. In germline, CDR1 is LGHDT, CDR2 YNNKEL (reference sequence). The CDR3 nucleotides read TGTGCCAGCAGCCAAGCCCGGGGCAATCAGCCCCAGCATTTT. This translates into CASSQARGNQPQHF.

V usage is TRBV29-1 and J usage is TRBJ1-5; D gene uncertain. V was trimmed by 6 bases and J by 2 bases, leaving 17 bases between them. From germline, CDR1 is SQVTM and CDR2 ANQGSEA. The CDR3 is 15 amino acids. The CDR3 coding sequence is TGCAGCGTGGCCGATGGGCTGTTGGGCAATCAGCCCCAGCATTTT. This sequence encodes CSVADGLLGNQPQHF. The full variable domain, in which reference TRBV29-1 and TRBJ1-5 provide the parts outside the CDR3, is SAVISQKPSRDICQRGTSLTIQCQVDSQVTMMFWYRQQPGQSLTLIATANQGSEATYESGFVIDKFPISRPNLTFSTLTVSNMSPEDSSIYLCSVADGLLGNQPQHFGDGTRLSIL.